This TCR beta chain stems from a study of T cells in Graves' hyperthyroidism and ophthalmopathy. Whole-study context: Peripheral blood was taken when the disease was first diagnosed, before any treatment began.

This clonotype was seen repeatedly, ten times or more. Its target is not known. Newly diagnosed hyperthyroidism, duration under 2 months, in patients aged 18 to 65. 10 ml of fresh peripheral blood supplied the PBMCs. Amplified regions were TCR beta CDR3 sequences from RNA transcripts. Researchers ran a first-round RT-PCR on the TCR CDR3 using the HTBI primer set. Via MiXCR, TCRdb re-called the multiplex PCR reads, giving one row per CDR3 protein. The sample carries over 150,000 distinct CDR3 sequences, about 18% recorded once. Study-wide points: Expanded thyroid clonotypes (above 0.001) were mostly also found in blood.

The sample taken for sequencing was blood. The clonotype was recovered from a woman in her fifties or sixties with Graves' hyperthyroidism.

The CDR3 loop reads CASSPEDTNEKLFF. The CDR3 DNA reads as TGTGCCAGCAGCCCCGAGGATACTAATGAAAAACTGTTTTTT. The chain employs TRBV5-8 and TRBJ1-4; no definite D call. The CDR3 spans 14 residues. The V end was cut by 4 bases, the J end by 2 bases, with 9 bases between. The germline V gene has CDR1 SGHTS and CDR2 YDEGEE.